The rows below give T cell receptor beta chains drawn from one sample of a study of T cell responses to AZD1222 COVID-19 vaccine. Profiled with immunoSEQ multiplex PCR; TCRdb holds only in-frame clones, not every one. The repertoire has approximately 220,000 clones, about 92% of them found once; the top ten carry roughly 1%. The sample in question was peripheral blood, obtained on day 0 of MenACWY control vaccination. The receptors were sampled from an adult in good health. The CDR3 runs from the conserved cysteine through the conserved F or W.

V,J,CDR3
TRBV5-1,TRBJ1-1,CASSLGQGGSTEAFF
TRBV12-3/TRBV12-4,TRBJ2-3,CASSLARGNNQYF
TRBV13,TRBJ1-3,CASSFVTDGNTIYF
TRBV7-9,TRBJ1-5,CASSADGNQPQHF
TRBV15,TRBJ1-5,CATSIQGIGQPQHF
TRBV5-1,TRBJ2-7,CASTSGRPLGEQYF
TRBV19,TRBJ1-5,CASRGTAISNQPQHF
TRBV18,TRBJ2-3,CASSPGGGMDTQYF
TRBV9,TRBJ2-1,CASSGRTSGRYNEQFF
TRBV6-5,TRBJ2-1,CASSYSWGNEQFF
TRBV2,TRBJ1-2,CASRETGIWYGYTF
TRBV6-4,TRBJ2-1,CATKGTGGNEQFF
TRBV10-3,TRBJ1-6,CAISEQLGNSPLHF
TRBV19,TRBJ1-3,CASRGTESSGNTIYF
TRBV9,TRBJ1-3,CASSEGDRATGNTIYF
TRBV30,TRBJ1-3,CAWSSTAGNTIYF
TRBV9,TRBJ2-1,CASSVASGDPQFF
TRBV27,TRBJ1-3,CASSLQGQGFSGNTIYF
TRBV12-3/TRBV12-4,TRBJ2-5,CASRATGKETQYF
TRBV10-3,TRBJ1-2,CAVSQTGYFGYTF
TRBV5-1,TRBJ2-3,CASSLAAGGDTQYF
TRBV12-5,TRBJ2-1,CASGPLRASGGQYNEQFF
TRBV5-5,TRBJ2-5,CASSLGQAETQYF